A single sample is the source of the 29 T cell receptor beta chains below, sequenced in a study of shared clonotypes between healthy human individuals. The protocol was immunoSEQ multiplex PCR, while the TCRdb copy is restricted to in-frame clones and leaves out a portion. The sample contains about a million clones, approximately 80% of which appear only once. The sequenced sample was memory CD4+ T cells sorted from blood. The sample's subset: CD45RA-negative fraction. These receptors originate from a man younger than 35 in good health.

The table lists this clone with a few counts. The chain combines TRBV5-4 with TRBJ2-3; D remains unclear. Germline CDR1 reads SGHNT; CDR2 reads YYREEE (reference sequence). Trimming took 4 bases from V and 2 from J, leaving 11 bases between them. This CDR3 has 14 amino acids. The CDR3 protein is CASSLWRTTDTQYF. Written as DNA, the CDR3 is TGTGCCAGCAGCCTATGGCGAACCACAGATACGCAGTATTTT.

The chain combines TRBV29-1 with TRBJ2-7; D possibly corresponds to TRBD1 (5 bases). This CDR3 has 12 residues. The germline gives CDR1 SQVTM, CDR2 ANQGSEA. Deletions cut 6 bases from V and 1 base from J, with 10 bases between. The CDR3 coding sequence is TGCAGCGTCAGGGTGGGATCCTACGAGCAGTACTTC. Protein product: CSVRVGSYEQYF.

This clone showed up just once. The gene calls are TRBV6-6 and TRBJ2-7; 7 bases agree with TRBD2. The CDR3 sequence is 13 residues long. From germline, CDR1 is MNHNY and CDR2 SVGAGI (reference sequence). V trimming: 10 bases; J trimming: 1 base; junction bases outside the gene matches: 7. The CDR3 coding sequence is TGTGCCATTGGGGAGGGGATGTCCTACGAGCAGTACTTC. Translated, it gives CAIGEGMSYEQYF.

This chain links TRBV5-5 with TRBJ1-2, with TRBD1 as a possible D gene (6 bases). The CDR3 contains 14 residues. The V end lost 4 bases, the J end lost 7 bases, and 17 bases lay between the germline ends. Germline CDR1 is SGHKS and CDR2 is YYEKEE (reference sequence). The CDR3 reads CASSLIGGAGGYTF. Here the CDR3 DNA reads TGTGCCAGCAGCCTCATAGGGGGGGCTGGTGGCTACACCTTC.

The chain uses TRBV19 and TRBJ2-2, with a tentative D call TRBD2 (5 bases). The germline CDR1 and CDR2 sequences are LNHDA and SQIVND (reference sequence). V lost 8 bases and J lost 7, with 17 bases in between. The CDR3 has 14 residues. The CDR3 here is CASCRESRIGELFF. CDR3 nucleotide sequence: TGTGCCAGTTGTAGGGAGTCAAGAATCGGGGAGCTGTTTTTT.

This chain joins TRBV27 and TRBJ2-3, with 10 bases aligning to TRBD1. After removal of 4 bases from V and 1 base from J, the junction contained 8 bases not matched to a gene. The CDR3 totals 17 residues. Germline V gives CDR1 MNHEY, CDR2 SMNVEV (reference sequence). CDR3 loop: CASSSTRTGGGTDTQYF. CDR3 bases: TGTGCCAGCAGTTCAACGAGGACAGGGGGTGGCACAGATACGCAGTATTTT.

The chain uses TRBV7-9 and TRBJ2-7; the D gene is possibly TRBD1 (5 bases). Germline-derived CDR1 and CDR2 are SEHNR and FQNEAQ (reference sequence). This CDR3 spans 16 amino acids. The V gene lost 4 bases and the J gene lost 3 bases, with 19 bases spanning the gap. The CDR3 protein is CASSSTVSPTNYEQYF. CDR3 coding DNA: TGTGCCAGCAGCTCGACAGTCTCGCCTACTAACTACGAGCAGTACTTC.

The chain uses TRBV30 and TRBJ1-6; D may be TRBD1 (6 bases). In germline, CDR1 is GTSNPN, CDR2 SVGIG (reference sequence). Trimming left V 2 bases short and J 13 bases short, with 24 bases between. The CDR3 sequence is 16 residues long. CDR3 sequence: CAWSSRVGGAVTPLHF. CDR3 in DNA: TGTGCCTGGAGTTCACGGGTGGGGGGGGCAGTGACCCCCCTCCACTTT. The full variable domain, its missing parts supplied by reference TRBV30 and TRBJ1-6, is SQTIHQWPATLVQPVGSPLSLECTVEGTSNPNLYWYRQAAGRGLQLLFYSVGIGQISSEVPQNLSASRPQDRQFILSSKKLLLSDSGFYLCAWSSRVGGAVTPLHFGNGTRLTVT.

This chain connects TRBV7-2 to TRBJ2-5, with D tentatively TRBD1 (6 bases). CDR1 and CDR2 from the germline V gene are SGHTA and FQGNSA. The germline V and J ends were trimmed by 3 bases and 2 bases, with 13 bases remaining between them. This CDR3 is built from 15 residues. Written as DNA, the CDR3 is TGTGCCAGCAGCTTGTCCAGGGGAACTCAAGAGACCCAGTACTTC. Its translation: CASSLSRGTQETQYF.

This clone has only a few counts. This chain joins TRBV7-9 and TRBJ2-4, with 14 bases that match TRBD2. This CDR3 has 17 residues. V trimming: 5 bases; J trimming: 1 base; junction bases outside the gene matches: 4. Germline CDR1 and CDR2: SEHNR and FQNEAQ (reference sequence). CDR3 nucleotides: TGTGCCAGCAGCCCCCGACTAGCGGGAGGGGCCAAAAACATTCAGTACTTC. This gives the protein CASSPRLAGGAKNIQYF.

The rearrangement uses TRBV5-4 and TRBJ1-2, with D perhaps TRBD1 (5 bases). CDR3 length: 13 residues. Per the germline V gene, CDR1 is SGHNT and CDR2 is YYREEE (reference sequence). The V end lost 2 bases, the J end lost 8 bases, and 13 bases lay between the germline ends. The CDR3 DNA reads TGTGCCAGCAGCTTTGTAGGGACCGAAGGCTACACCTTC. Protein sequence: CASSFVGTEGYTF.

This sequence joins TRBV5-5 and TRBJ1-6, with D possibly TRBD1 on 6 matching bases. CDR1 SGHKS and CDR2 YYEKEE come from the germline V gene (reference sequence). V was pared by 4 bases and J by 10 bases, with 18 bases between. The CDR3 covers 15 residues. The CDR3 here is CASSLYLQGISPLHF. CDR3 nucleotide sequence: TGTGCCAGCAGCCTCTATCTACAGGGAATCTCACCCCTCCACTTT. Full variable domain (remainder filled in from reference TRBV5-5 and TRBJ1-6): DAGVTQSPTHLIKTRGQQVTLRCSPISGHKSVSWYQQVLGQGPQFIFQYYEKEERGRGNFPDRFSARQFPNYSSELNVNALLLGDSALYLCASSLYLQGISPLHFGNGTRLTVT.

This sequence joins TRBV2 and TRBJ1-2; D is unresolved. The CDR3 has 14 amino acids. Germline assignment: CDR1 SNHLY and CDR2 FYNNEI. Trimming shortened V by 7 bases and J by 0 bases, and 12 bases separated the two germline ends. The CDR3 reads CASIGLQANYGYTF. For the CDR3, the DNA is TGTGCCAGCATCGGTCTGCAGGCTAACTATGGCTACACCTTC.

The rearrangement joins TRBV4-1 to TRBJ2-3; the match to TRBD2 covers 10 bases. Germline assignment: CDR1 MGHRA and CDR2 YSYEKL. V shed 4 bases and J 8 bases; nucleotides not matched to a gene: 15. This CDR3 is built from 17 residues. The CDR3 sequence: CASSPKGLAGVIGTQYF. CDR3 bases: TGCGCCAGCAGCCCGAAGGGTCTAGCGGGGGTTATAGGTACGCAGTATTTT.

The genes are TRBV6-5 and TRBJ2-3, with TRBD2 identical over 9 bases. V shed 2 bases and J 6 bases; nucleotides not matched to a gene: 6. CDR3 length equals 15 residues. CDR1 is MNHEY and CDR2 is SVGAGI in the germline V gene. The CDR3 region has the DNA TGTGCCAGCAGTTACGATCCTAGCGGGGTTGATACGCAGTATTTT. Its protein product is CASSYDPSGVDTQYF.

The chain joins TRBV29-1 to TRBJ2-5; 9 positions match TRBD2. TRBJ2-7 matches the DNA end more closely, so the J call is doubtful. Germline values: CDR1 SQVTM, CDR2 ANQGSEA. This CDR3 is built from 13 residues. CDR3 DNA: TGCAGCGTTGGGCTGGCTAGCGGGAACGAGCAGTACTTC. Translating gives CSVGLASGNEQYF.

The genes are TRBV7-3 and TRBJ1-5; D gene unclear. Trimming removed 7 bases at V and 1 base at J, with 8 bases between. Germline V CDR1 and CDR2: SGHTA, FQGTGA. The length of the CDR3 is 13 residues. Written as DNA, the CDR3 is TGTGCCAGCAACCGACGGAGCAATCAGCCCCAGCATTTT. It translates to CASNRRSNQPQHF.

This clone was recorded a few times. The rearrangement joins TRBV27 to TRBJ2-3; D remains ambiguous. CDR3 length equals 11 residues. CDR1 is MNHEY and CDR2 is SMNVEV in the germline V gene (reference sequence). V dropped 6 bases and J dropped 2 bases, with 3 bases sitting between them. The CDR3 region has the DNA TGTGCCAGCAGCCACACAGATACGCAGTATTTT. It is translated as CASSHTDTQYF.

At least ten counts were recorded for this clone. The sample carries other DNA sequences with the same CDR3. The J gene is TRBJ2-7, the V gene TRBV13; TRBD2 matches 7 bases. J was trimmed by 0 bases and V by 3 bases; bases with no gene match: 2. The CDR3 is 14 amino acids. Germline V gene data show CDR1 as PRHDT and CDR2 as FYEKMQ (reference sequence). The CDR3 region has the DNA TGTGCCAGCAGCTTGCCGGGGGGCTCCTACGAGCAGTACTTC. Translated: CASSLPGGSYEQYF.

This clone was seen a few times. CDR3 loop: CASSGGTVAKNIQYF. CDR3 DNA sequence: TGTGCCAGCAGCGGTGGGACCGTAGCCAAAAACATTCAGTACTTC. This chain joins TRBV7-2 and TRBJ2-4, with D possibly called TRBD1 or TRBD2 (5 bases each). From germline, CDR1 is SGHTA and CDR2 FQGNSA. Between the trimmed V and J ends, which lost 5 bases and 0 bases, there was a span of 11 bases. The CDR3 covers 15 residues. The whole variable domain, filled in from reference TRBV7-2 and TRBJ2-4, reads GAGVSQSPSNKVTEKGKDVELRCDPISGHTALYWYRQSLGQGLEFLIYFQGNSAPDKSGLPSDRFSAERTGGSVSTLTIQRTQQEDSAVYLCASSGGTVAKNIQYFGAGTRLSVL.

This chain uses TRBV2 with TRBJ2-5; 11 bases align to TRBD1. CDR1 is SNHLY and CDR2 is FYNNEI in the germline V gene. CDR3 length: 14 amino acids. The J segment lost 4 bases and the V segment lost 7 bases, leaving 5 bases of the junction unmatched. CDR3 DNA: TGTGCCAGCAAAAGGGACAGGGGGACAGAGACCCAGTACTTC. This translates into CASKRDRGTETQYF. Together with reference TRBV2 and TRBJ2-5, the CDR3 gives the full variable domain: EPEVTQTPSHQVTQMGQEVILRCVPISNHLYFYWYRQILGQKVEFLVSFYNNEISEKSEIFDDQFSVERPDGSNFTLKIRSTKLEDSAMYFCASKRDRGTETQYFGPGTRLLVL.

The V gene is TRBV15, the J gene TRBJ2-7, with D tentatively TRBD2 (5 bases). Germline values: CDR1 LNHNV, CDR2 YYDKDF (reference sequence). This CDR3 comprises 14 residues. The ends were cut back, 0 bases at V and 3 bases at J, with 9 bases in the middle. CDR3 DNA sequence: TGTGCCACCAGCAGAGACCCGGAGGTCTACGAGCAGTACTTC. Encoded protein: CATSRDPEVYEQYF.

This clone was picked up one time. The chain couples TRBV6-5 to TRBJ1-2, with D perhaps matching TRBD1 (5 bases). In germline, CDR1 is MNHEY, CDR2 SVGAGI. Between the trimmed V and J ends, which lost 6 bases and 0 bases, there was a span of 8 bases. This CDR3 has 13 amino acids. CDR3 nucleotide sequence: TGTGCCAGCAGCAGACAGTCTAACTATGGCTACACCTTC. It translates to CASSRQSNYGYTF.

This chain connects TRBV7-2 to TRBJ2-7, with TRBD1 identical over 10 bases. CDR1 is SGHTA and CDR2 is FQGNSA in the germline V gene. The length of the CDR3 is 15 residues. The V segment lost 6 bases and the J segment 2 bases; nucleotides outside the gene matches: 7. Here the CDR3 reads CASRKTGGSTYEQYF. The DNA for the CDR3 is TGTGCCAGCAGAAAGACAGGGGGCAGCACCTACGAGCAGTACTTC. Full variable domain (remainder filled in from reference TRBV7-2 and TRBJ2-7): GAGVSQSPSNKVTEKGKDVELRCDPISGHTALYWYRQSLGQGLEFLIYFQGNSAPDKSGLPSDRFSAERTGGSVSTLTIQRTQQEDSAVYLCASRKTGGSTYEQYFGPGTRLTVT.

This chain uses TRBV5-1 with TRBJ1-1; tentative D call: TRBD1 (6 bases). V was cut by 4 bases and J by 2 bases, with 15 bases left in between. The CDR3 is 15 amino acids. Germline lookup yields CDR1 SGHRS and CDR2 YFSETQ. CDR3 bases: TGCGCCAGCAGCGTCCAGGGGATGGGAAACACTGAAGCTTTCTTT. Amino acid sequence: CASSVQGMGNTEAFF.

This chain joins TRBV5-4 and TRBJ2-3; D perhaps matches TRBD1 (6 bases). Deletions cut 4 bases from V and 3 bases from J, with 18 bases between. From germline, CDR1 is SGHNT and CDR2 YYREEE (reference sequence). CDR3 size: 16 residues. CDR3 nucleotides: TGTGCCAGCAGCCGCGCCGCAGGGGCAGGGACAGATACGCAGTATTTT. Translating gives CASSRAAGAGTDTQYF.

The CDR3 region has the DNA TGTGCCAGCAGCTTAACCCCAGGGTCTGAGCAGTTCTTC. This encodes CASSLTPGSEQFF. The rearrangement links TRBV7-3 to TRBJ2-1; the D gene is possibly TRBD1 (5 bases). The CDR3 contains 13 residues. The V end was cut by 0 bases, the J end by 9 bases, with 9 bases between. Germline V gene lookup returns CDR1 SGHTA and CDR2 FQGTGA.

On this clone: The same CDR3 also results from other DNA sequences found in this sample. The rearrangement links TRBV6-1 to TRBJ2-5; no clear D. Germline assignment: CDR1 MNHNS and CDR2 SASEGT. Deletions cut 2 bases from V and 4 bases from J, with 5 bases between. The CDR3 has 12 amino acids. This CDR3 is CASSERVETQYF. In nucleotides, the CDR3 is TGTGCCAGCAGTGAAAGAGTAGAGACCCAGTACTTC.

This clone occurred once. The chain is built from TRBV28 and TRBJ1-3; 8 bases agree with TRBD1. The CDR3 consists of 12 residues. Germline V gives CDR1 MDHEN, CDR2 SYDVKM. The V gene end was trimmed by 8 bases and the J gene end by 9 bases; junction bases not matched to a gene: 6. In DNA form, the CDR3 reads TGTGCCAGCTCCGGGACAGGTTTCACCATATATTTT. Protein sequence: CASSGTGFTIYF.